This TCR beta chain was identified during a study of kidney transplant recipient with SARS-CoV-2 infection. With regard to this clonotype: With a much larger clone just one base away, this may be a read error.

The germline CDR1 and CDR2 sequences are MNHNY and SVGAGI (reference sequence). This CDR3 region has 13 residues. Via MiXCR, TCRdb re-called the reads, giving one row per CDR3 protein. The repertoire consists of fewer than 250,000 distinct CDR3 sequences, with roughly 26% occurring once and the leading ten covering roughly 7.3%. This TCR was sampled from a male patient aged 25-45 years who had COVID-19 and was a kidney transplant recipient. Some T cells may be graft donor cells. This sequence joins TRBV6-6 and TRBJ1-1; D perhaps matches TRBD1 (6 bases). Sequenced here: a blood sample, sampled at baseline and on day 111 from a kidney transplant recipient. DNA for the CDR3: TGTGCCAACAGTTACAAGGGGGTCACTGAAGCTTTCTTT. This gives the protein CANSYKGVTEAFF.